The sequence of this T cell receptor (beta chain) was determined in a study of blood T cell repertoires in COVID-19. The CDR3 loop spans 15 amino acids. The J segment lost 0 bases and the V segment lost 5 bases, leaving 3 bases of the junction unmatched. Germline CDR1 reads SGDLS; CDR2 reads YYNGEE. Under the authors' procedure: Estimates of nucleated cell counts were drawn from the amplification of reference gene primers. Profiling relied on immunoSEQ multiplex PCR, and the TCRdb table lists in-frame clones only, not all of them. V, J and clone size reflect that table, while D and trimming were determined from the DNA. Among 80,000 to 100,000 clones listed, around 87% were seen once.

Sequenced material: peripheral blood. V gene TRBV9 combines with J gene TRBJ2-2; TRBD2 matches 8 bases. This clonotype was sampled from a human donor in a cohort sampled during active COVID-19. The CDR3 nucleotides read TGTGCCAGCAGGAGTAGCGGGGCGAACACCGGGGAGCTGTTTTTT. Translated: CASRSSGANTGELFF.